These T cell receptor beta chains were read from a single sample in a study of CD8 T cells in ankylosing spondylitis. Via MiXCR, TCRdb re-called the 5' RACE reads, giving one row per CDR3 protein. The data show a few hundred thousand distinct CDR3 sequences, with roughly 12% seen just once and about 10% held by the top ten. The sample was blood, either unsorted or a sorted T cell fraction (not recorded which). These TCRs come from a female donor with ankylosing spondylitis or in good health (not recorded which). The CDR3 runs from the conserved cysteine through the conserved F or W. A D gene is named only where the DNA matches it firmly. The listing skips clone size in some rows; elsewhere it reads once, few, many or a size class.

J,V,size,D,CDR3,DNA
TRBJ1-2,TRBV7-2,.,TRBD1,CASSLVQGQGLRGYTF,TGTGCCAGCAGCTTAGTCCAGGGACAGGGACTCCGCGGCTACACCTTC
TRBJ1-2,TRBV28,many,.,CASSSPTPGPGRYGYTF,TGTGCCAGCAGTTCTCCGACCCCCGGGCCAGGTCGGTATGGCTACACCTTC
TRBJ2-1,TRBV14,many,.,CASSQPASVSEQFF,TGTGCCAGCAGCCAGCCGGCCAGCGTGAGTGAGCAGTTCTTC
TRBJ2-2,TRBV5-5,few,.,CASSLSQANGELFF,TGTGCCAGCAGCTTGAGCCAGGCAAACGGGGAGCTGTTTTTT
TRBJ1-2,TRBV12-3/TRBV12-4,many,.,CASSLGVSPKGYGYTF,TGTGCCAGCAGTTTAGGGGTCAGCCCTAAAGGCTATGGCTACACCTTC
TRBJ1-1,TRBV4-2,many,.,CASSQDDRGTEAFF,TGTGCCAGCAGCCAAGATGACAGAGGGACTGAAGCTTTCTTT
TRBJ2-5,TRBV20-1,many,.,CSARIQPLETQYF,TGCAGTGCTAGAATACAACCCCTAGAGACCCAGTACTTC
TRBJ2-4,TRBV20-1,many,.,CSTGTAFLAKNIQYF,TGCAGTACCGGGACGGCCTTCTTAGCCAAAAACATTCAGTACTTC
TRBJ2-7,TRBV27,.,TRBD2,CASSPGLGAHEQYF,TGTGCCAGCAGTCCGGGACTAGGGGCCCACGAGCAGTACTTC
TRBJ2-7,TRBV7-9,few,TRBD1,CASSLWDSLVYEQYF,TGTGCCAGCAGCTTGTGGGACAGTCTTGTCTACGAGCAGTACTTC
TRBJ1-1,TRBV12-3/TRBV12-4,few,.,CASSFVTVNTEAFF,TGTGCCAGCAGTTTTGTGACAGTTAACACTGAAGCTTTCTTT
TRBJ2-4,TRBV20-1,many,.,CSATLMGWENIQYF,TGCAGTGCTACCCTAATGGGTTGGGAAAACATTCAGTACTTC
TRBJ2-6,TRBV5-1,few,.,CASSPDTTATRANVLTF,TGCGCCAGCAGCCCGGACACAACTGCGACTCGGGCCAACGTCCTGACTTTC
TRBJ1-2,TRBV20-1,.,TRBD1,CSAREGPGQGARNYGYTF,TGCAGTGCTAGAGAAGGGCCGGGACAGGGGGCGCGTAACTATGGCTACACCTTC
TRBJ2-5,TRBV7-9,few,.,CASSLTRDQQETQYF,TGTGCCAGCAGCTTGACCAGGGATCAACAAGAGACCCAGTACTTC
TRBJ2-2,TRBV28,few,TRBD1,CATLDRANTGELFF,TGTGCCACTCTCGACAGGGCGAACACCGGGGAGCTGTTTTTT
TRBJ1-1,TRBV10-3,many,.,CAISESRGASGTEAFF,TGTGCCATCAGTGAGTCTCGGGGGGCGTCGGGCACTGAAGCTTTCTTT
TRBJ2-2,TRBV20-1,many,.,CSARDLDSGTGELFF,TGCAGTGCTAGAGATCTCGACTCCGGCACCGGGGAGCTGTTTTTT
TRBJ2-1,TRBV6-1,many,TRBD2,CASKMGLAGVFRDNEQFF,TGTGCCAGCAAAATGGGACTAGCGGGAGTTTTTCGGGACAATGAGCAGTTCTTC
TRBJ1-1,TRBV6-2/TRBV6-3,many,TRBD1,CASSLGQWTEAFF,TGTGCCAGCAGTTTGGGACAGTGGACTGAAGCTTTCTTT
TRBJ1-2,TRBV20-1,many,.,CSAPGGTPYGYTF,TGCAGTGCCCCGGGGGGCACCCCTTATGGCTACACCTTC
TRBJ2-7,TRBV7-2,few,TRBD1,CASSLAGGTGGRYEQYF,TGTGCCAGCAGCTTAGCAGGCGGGACAGGGGGCCGATACGAGCAGTACTTC
TRBJ2-7,TRBV10-3,many,.,CAISELVSYEQYF,TGTGCCATCAGTGAGCTTGTTTCCTACGAGCAGTACTTC
TRBJ2-6,TRBV7-3,few,.,CASSPTPDSTNVLTF,TGTGCCAGCAGCCCGACCCCGGACAGTACCAACGTCCTGACTTTC
TRBJ2-1,TRBV3-1,.,TRBD2,CASSPSSAGGVYNEQFF,TGTGCCAGCAGCCCGTCGTCAGCGGGAGGGGTGTACAATGAGCAGTTCTTC
TRBJ1-6,TRBV7-8,many,TRBD1,CASSRRPISGTGGNNSPLHF,TGTGCCAGCAGCCGCCGACCGATCTCCGGGACAGGGGGTAATAATTCACCCCTCCACTTT
TRBJ2-4,TRBV7-2,.,.,CASSLLSTGRFLNIQYF,TGTGCCAGCAGCTTACTGTCAACAGGAAGGTTTTTAAACATTCAGTACTTC
TRBJ1-2,TRBV12-3/TRBV12-4,many,.,CASSSPYSNYGYTF,TGTGCCAGCAGTTCCCCCTACAGTAACTATGGCTACACCTTC
TRBJ1-6,TRBV6-1,many,.,CASGGHRNNSPLHF,TGTGCCAGCGGCGGACACCGGAATAATTCACCCCTCCACTTT
TRBJ2-2,TRBV12-3/TRBV12-4,few,.,CASSLTGTNTGELFF,TGTGCCAGCAGTTTAACCGGGACTAACACCGGGGAGCTGTTTTTT
TRBJ2-1,TRBV19,few,.,CATGQRYNEQFF,TGTGCCACCGGACAGCGTTACAATGAGCAGTTCTTC
TRBJ2-5,TRBV29-1,many,TRBD1,CSADRDRMETQYF,TGCAGCGCGGATAGGGACAGGATGGAGACCCAGTACTTC
TRBJ2-5,TRBV20-1,.,.,CSARSFPRTAYQETQYF,TGCAGTGCTAGATCCTTTCCGAGGACAGCGTACCAAGAGACCCAGTACTTC
TRBJ2-1,TRBV24-1,many,.,CATSDFGRANAEQFF,TGTGCCACCAGTGATTTTGGCCGGGCTAACGCAGAGCAGTTCTTC
TRBJ2-3,TRBV10-3,many,TRBD2,CAITAGVADTQYF,TGTGCCATCACCGCGGGGGTCGCAGATACGCAGTATTTT
TRBJ2-7,TRBV20-1,many,TRBD1,CSATGRGQGYEQYF,TGCAGTGCAACCGGGAGGGGACAGGGGTACGAGCAGTACTTC
TRBJ2-6,TRBV5-5,many,.,CASSLLLGHSGANVLTF,TGTGCCAGCAGCTTACTCCTAGGTCACTCTGGGGCCAACGTCCTGACTTTC
TRBJ2-1,TRBV20-1,many,TRBD2,CSGSGGGTYNEQFF,TGCAGTGGAAGCGGGGGGGGCACCTACAATGAGCAGTTCTTC
TRBJ1-6,TRBV3-1,few,TRBD1,CASSGEQGMPPLHF,TGTGCCAGCAGCGGGGAACAGGGGATGCCACCCCTCCACTTT
TRBJ2-5,TRBV28,.,TRBD2,CASTSAASGGETQYF,TGTGCCAGCACCTCAGCGGCTAGCGGGGGAGAGACCCAGTACTTC
TRBJ2-7,TRBV6-1,many,TRBD2,CASSTTSVGSYEQYF,TGTGCCAGCAGTACCACTAGCGTCGGTTCCTACGAGCAGTACTTC
TRBJ2-2,TRBV9,.,.,CASSVAAEPNTGELFF,TGTGCCAGCAGCGTAGCGGCAGAGCCGAACACCGGGGAGCTGTTTTTT
TRBJ1-3,TRBV18,many,.,CASSPPGNTIYF,TGTGCCAGCTCACCTCCTGGAAACACCATATATTTT
TRBJ2-7,TRBV5-6,.,.,CASSLFKKPYEQYF,TGTGCCAGCAGCTTGTTTAAAAAGCCCTACGAGCAGTACTTC
TRBJ2-7,TRBV7-6,many,.,CASSPSTGNEQYF,TGTGCCAGCAGCCCCTCCACAGGGAACGAGCAGTACTTC
TRBJ1-6,TRBV5-1,many,.,CASSPGWGSPLHF,TGCGCCAGCAGCCCAGGGTGGGGTTCACCCCTCCACTTT
TRBJ1-6,TRBV28,many,.,CASSPGPFLNSPLHF,TGTGCCAGCAGTCCGGGGCCTTTTCTCAATTCACCCCTCCACTTT
TRBJ1-5,TRBV20-1,.,TRBD1,CSASEGQGFGNQPQHF,TGCAGTGCTAGTGAGGGACAGGGGTTCGGCAATCAGCCCCAGCATTTT
TRBJ2-7,TRBV7-2,.,.,CASSSPLGGVGEQYF,TGTGCCAGCAGCTCCCCCCTCGGCGGAGTGGGTGAGCAGTACTTC
TRBJ1-4,TRBV5-5,.,TRBD1,CASSGGTGMSNEKLFF,TGTGCCAGCAGCGGAGGGACAGGGATGTCCAATGAAAAACTGTTTTTT
TRBJ2-1,TRBV20-1,.,TRBD2,CCARRLAGHSYNEQFF,TGCTGTGCTAGGCGGCTAGCGGGGCACTCCTACAATGAGCAGTTCTTC
TRBJ2-3,TRBV20-1,many,.,CSASHSSTDTQYF,TGCAGTGCTAGTCACAGCAGCACAGATACGCAGTATTTT
TRBJ2-5,TRBV28,few,.,CASNSRGRETQYF,TGTGCCAGCAATTCGCGGGGCCGGGAGACCCAGTACTTC
TRBJ2-1,TRBV5-1,.,TRBD1,CASSSDRGFYNEQFF,TGCGCCAGCAGCTCTGACAGGGGGTTCTACAATGAGCAGTTCTTC
TRBJ2-7,TRBV20-1,many,.,CSGRNGRLSYEQYF,TGCAGTGGGCGAAACGGGCGCCTCTCCTACGAGCAGTACTTC
TRBJ1-5,TRBV4-1,many,TRBD1,CASSQDVTGNQPQHF,TGCGCCAGCAGCCAAGATGTGACAGGGAATCAGCCCCAGCATTTT
TRBJ1-1,TRBV20-1,many,.,CSASEHGVNTEAFF,TGCAGTGCTTCCGAACATGGGGTGAACACTGAAGCTTTCTTT